The T cell receptor (beta chain) under discussion was sequenced for a study of OX40 agonist ivuxolimab in advanced cancers. Notes on the research overall: The costimulatory receptor OX40 (CD134) was targeted by ivuxolimab, a fully human IgG2 agonistic monoclonal antibody. Intravenous ivuxolimab was administered to patients every 2 weeks at six dose levels: 0.01, 0.1, 0.3, 1.5, 3 and 10 mg/kg. Of the 50 or so patients in dose escalation, around 20 had hepatocellular carcinoma, about 15 had melanoma, 9 had renal cell carcinoma and 9 had head and neck cancer. In the dose-escalation cohort, approximately 83% of patients were male, and the mean age was approximately 60 years with a range of roughly 20 to 80. Prior anti-PD-1, anti-PD-L1 or anti-CTLA-4 therapy was permitted, and approximately 39% of dose-escalation patients had received checkpoint inhibitors. Partial responses occurred in three dose-escalation patients: two with cutaneous melanoma and one with hepatocellular carcinoma. Peripheral TCRbeta sequencing was intended to test whether TCR sequence diversity was altered and clonal T-cell expansion was caused by ivuxolimab. The paper describes the monotherapy dose-escalation part (N of about 47 patients) of the phase I trial of ivuxolimab.

The germline V gene supplies CDR1 MRHNA and CDR2 SNTAGT. From its cysteine to its phenylalanine, the CDR3 spans 16 amino acids. The DNA shown is the 48-base CDR3, in frame from base 1. Trimming takes 0 bases off V and 0 bases off J; junction bases not matched to a gene: 4. A note on this clone: The antigen it binds to is not known. There are no base qualities to consult, and no much larger clone falls within one base.

Patients with autoimmune disease history or receiving systemic immunosuppression were excluded from the trial. Peripheral blood for TCR sequencing was collected from all dose cohorts at baseline, on cycle 4 day 1, and on cycle 7 day 1. Samples came from an open-label, multicenter, first-in-human phase I dose-escalation trial of ivuxolimab. Adults with locally advanced or metastatic melanoma, renal cell, hepatocellular, or head and neck squamous cell carcinoma were enrolled in the trial. Before TCR sequencing, CD4+ T cells and CD8+ T cells were sorted from peripheral blood as separate populations. Broader findings and caveats from the paper: After ivuxolimab, expanded clones were on average more numerous among CD8+ T cells than among CD4+ T cells. Low levels of normalized T-cell clonal expansion were also seen in some patients who did not respond. Partial responders in the 0.1-3.0 mg/kg groups had among the lowest normalized peripheral clonal expansion, especially among CD8+ T cells. Which antigens the clonally expanded peripheral T cells were specific for was not determined. At doses of 0.1 to 3.0 mg/kg, clonal expansion of both CD4+ and CD8+ T cells in blood was seen between baseline and week 6.

To sequence the TCRbeta CDR3 region, genomic DNA was isolated from the sorted cells. TCRbeta CDR3 regions were sequenced using the immunoSEQ Assay. Imported from immuneACCESS, the table was reduced by TCRdb to in-frame sequences with V and J called. These copies leave out some clones; in studies compared against another copy, an unresolved V gene accounts for under half, and the cause of the remainder is not known. The sample table contains 49,000 or so clones; only one count was recorded for 65% to 90% of them. The ten largest clonotypes hold 2.6% of the sample. The input for sequencing was CD4+ or CD8+ T cells sorted from blood, taken in a trial of the OX40 agonist ivuxolimab. The rearranged segments are TRBV6-4 and TRBJ2-7, and 8 bases in between align with TRBD1. This TCR derives from an adult with an advanced solid tumor such as melanoma, head and neck, liver or kidney cancer. The nucleotide sequence reads TGTGCCAGCAGTGACTCGACGGACAGGGTCTCCTACGAGCAGTACTTC. This translates into CASSDSTDRVSYEQYF.